The source of this TCR beta chain is a study of graft-versus-host responses after intestinal transplantation. Overall study context: Anti-thymocyte globulin was used for induction in all recipients, who then took tacrolimus and steroids for two to four years.

Plated together were some 200,000 CFSE-labeled responder cells and some 200,000 irradiated, violet-dye-labeled stimulator cells. Data came from immunoSEQ multiplex PCR; TCRdb stores just in-frame clones and leaves some out. The sample has about 22,000 clones; 35% to 50% are singletons. The sample in question was alloreactive CD8+ T cells from a mixed lymphocyte reaction culture, obtained before intestinal transplant. As to subset: CFSE-low proliferating T cells sorted from roughly six-day pre-transplant mixed lymphocyte reaction (GvH or HvG direction). The TCR sequence derives from a human patient who received an intestinal transplant.

CDR3 residues: CASSPQGGSYNEQFF. The CDR3 DNA is TGTGCCAGCAGCCCTCAGGGAGGGTCCTACAATGAGCAGTTCTTC. V gene TRBV7-9 combines with J gene TRBJ2-1; 7 bases align to TRBD2. The germline V gene encodes CDR1 SEHNR and CDR2 FQNEAQ (reference sequence). The CDR3 length is 15 residues. V lost 5 bases and J lost 1; bases outside the gene matches: 5. The whole variable domain, remainder taken from reference TRBV7-9 and TRBJ2-1, is DTGVSQNPRHKITKRGQNVTFRCDPISEHNRLYWYRQTLGQGPEFLTYFQNEAQLEKSRLLSDRFSAERPKGSFSTLEIQRTEQGDSAMYLCASSPQGGSYNEQFFGPGTRLTVL.